Presented here are 9 T cell receptor beta chains from one specimen sequenced in a study of monozygotic twins with inflammatory bowel disease. Using the 5' RACE reads, TCRdb records one entry per CDR3 protein without DNA. The table for this sample gives some 150,000 distinct CDR3 sequences. Sequenced: blood. These receptors were obtained from a human donor with ulcerative colitis or Crohn's disease, or a healthy co-twin of an affected twin (not recorded which).

This chain joins TRBV12-3 or TRBV12-4 and TRBJ2-7; there is no DNA to check the TCRdb D call of TRBD2. The length of the CDR3 is 14 residues. The CDR3 sequence: CASSLVLARGEQYF.

The chain joins TRBV4-3 to TRBJ2-1; TCRdb selects TRBD2, and the lack of DNA leaves this call unchecked. The CDR3 consists of 13 residues. CDR1 and CDR2 (germline): LGHNA, YSLEER. CDR3 loop: CASSQVSGYEQFF.

The chain is built from TRBV10-3 and TRBJ1-1; with no DNA, the TCRdb D assignment of TRBD1 cannot be verified. Germline CDR1 is ENHRY and CDR2 is SYGVKD. CDR3 length: 12 amino acids. CDR3 in amino acids: CAISDPGLIAFF.

This CDR3 reads CASSASGTPDNEQFF. The chain is built from TRBV5-6 and TRBJ2-1; absent DNA, TCRdb's TRBD1 call cannot be checked. Per the germline V gene, CDR1 is SGHDT and CDR2 is YYEEEE. The CDR3 is made up of 15 amino acids.

This chain uses TRBV5-6 with TRBJ2-5; the D call from TCRdb, TRBD2, cannot be confirmed without DNA. In germline, CDR1 is SGHDT, CDR2 YYEEEE. The CDR3 is 16 amino acids. The CDR3 spells CASSLPREVGQETQYF.

The chain couples TRBV20-1 to TRBJ1-5. Germline V lookup: CDR1 DFQATT, CDR2 SNEGSKA (reference sequence). The CDR3 loop spans 12 amino acids. The CDR3 loop reads CSARTNNQPQHF.

The chain links TRBV5-8 to TRBJ2-7; TCRdb returns TRBD1, unconfirmable since there is no DNA. CDR1 is SGHTS, CDR2 YDEGEE, per germline. CDR3 length: 15 amino acids. CDR3 amino acids: CASRRQGDISYEQYF.

The V and J genes are TRBV29-1 and TRBJ2-3. The length of the CDR3 is 13 residues. The germline CDR1 and CDR2 sequences are SQVTM and ANQGSEA. CDR3 sequence: CSVEVQATDTQYF.

The chain couples TRBV5-4 to TRBJ2-1. Germline V gives CDR1 SGHNT, CDR2 YYREEE (reference sequence). The CDR3 loop spans 13 amino acids. CDR3 region: CASSSHRNNEQFF.